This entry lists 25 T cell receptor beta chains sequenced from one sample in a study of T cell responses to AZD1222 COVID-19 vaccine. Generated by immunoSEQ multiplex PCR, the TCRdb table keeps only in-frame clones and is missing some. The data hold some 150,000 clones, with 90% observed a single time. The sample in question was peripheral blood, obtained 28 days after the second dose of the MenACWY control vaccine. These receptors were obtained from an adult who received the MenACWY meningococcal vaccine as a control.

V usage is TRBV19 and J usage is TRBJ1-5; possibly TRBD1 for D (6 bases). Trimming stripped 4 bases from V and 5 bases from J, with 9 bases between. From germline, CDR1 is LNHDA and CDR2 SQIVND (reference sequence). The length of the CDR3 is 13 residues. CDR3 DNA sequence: TGTGCCAGTAGTACACAGGGTGATCAGCCCCAGCATTTT. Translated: CASSTQGDQPQHF. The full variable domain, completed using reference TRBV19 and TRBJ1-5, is DGGITQSPKYLFRKEGQNVTLSCEQNLNHDAMYWYRQDPGQGLRLIYYSQIVNDFQKGDIAEGYSVSREKKESFPLTVTSAQKNPTAFYLCASSTQGDQPQHFGDGTRLSIL.

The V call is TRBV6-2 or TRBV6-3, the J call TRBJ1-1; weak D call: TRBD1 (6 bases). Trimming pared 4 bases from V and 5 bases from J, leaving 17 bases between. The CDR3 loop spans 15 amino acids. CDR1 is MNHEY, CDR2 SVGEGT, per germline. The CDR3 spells CASSFRQEGGTEAFF. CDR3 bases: TGTGCCAGCAGTTTCCGACAGGAGGGAGGAACTGAAGCTTTCTTT.

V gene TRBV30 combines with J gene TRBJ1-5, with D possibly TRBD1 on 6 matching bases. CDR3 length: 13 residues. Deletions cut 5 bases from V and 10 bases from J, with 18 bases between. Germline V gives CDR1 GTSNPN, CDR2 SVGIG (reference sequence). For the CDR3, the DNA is TGTGCCTGGGGGGCCGGAGGGGGACTCCCCCAGCATTTT. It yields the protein CAWGAGGGLPQHF.

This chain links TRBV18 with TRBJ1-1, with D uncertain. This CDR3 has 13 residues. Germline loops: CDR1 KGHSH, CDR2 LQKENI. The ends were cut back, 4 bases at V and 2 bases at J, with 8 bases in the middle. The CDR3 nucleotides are TGTGCCAGCTCACAGGAGAGAAACACTGAAGCTTTCTTT. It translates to CASSQERNTEAFF. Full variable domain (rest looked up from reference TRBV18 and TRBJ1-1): NAGVMQNPRHLVRRRGQEARLRCSPMKGHSHVYWYRQLPEEGLKFMVYLQKENIIDESGMPKERFSAEFPKEGPSILRIQQVVRGDSAAYFCASSQERNTEAFFGQGTRLTVV.

CDR3 residues: CASSYDGEYSPLHF. DNA for the CDR3: TGTGCCAGCAGTTACGACGGCGAGTATTCACCCCTCCACTTT. The chain couples TRBV6-5 to TRBJ1-6; D unresolved. The CDR3 has 14 amino acids. V lost 2 bases and J lost 8, with 10 bases in between. Germline lookup yields CDR1 MNHEY and CDR2 SVGAGI.

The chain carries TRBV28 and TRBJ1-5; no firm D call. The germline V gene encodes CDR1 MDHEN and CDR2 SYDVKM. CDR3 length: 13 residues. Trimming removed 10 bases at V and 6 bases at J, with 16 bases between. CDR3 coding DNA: TGTGCCACCGTTACCGGGTTGGGTCAGCCCCAGCATTTT. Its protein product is CATVTGLGQPQHF.

The CDR3 coding sequence is TGTGCCTGGAGTGGGGGGACCACTCATTCCTACGAGCAGTACTTC. Encoded protein: CAWSGGTTHSYEQYF. The V gene is TRBV30, the J gene TRBJ2-7; D could derive from TRBD1 or TRBD2 (5 bases each). V lost 1 base to trimming and J lost 1 base, with 14 bases between them. CDR3 length equals 15 residues. Per germline, CDR1 GTSNPN and CDR2 SVGIG (reference sequence).

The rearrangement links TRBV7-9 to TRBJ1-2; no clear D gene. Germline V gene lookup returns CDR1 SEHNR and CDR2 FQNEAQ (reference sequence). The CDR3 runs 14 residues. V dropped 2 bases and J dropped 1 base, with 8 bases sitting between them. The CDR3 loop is CASSLTPSNYGYTF. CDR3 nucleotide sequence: TGTGCCAGCAGCTTAACCCCTAGTAACTATGGCTACACCTTC.

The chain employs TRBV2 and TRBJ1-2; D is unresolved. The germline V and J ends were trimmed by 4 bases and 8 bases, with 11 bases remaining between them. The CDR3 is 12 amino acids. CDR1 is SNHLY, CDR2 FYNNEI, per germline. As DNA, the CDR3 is TGTGCCAGCAGTGTACCACAAGACGGCTACACCTTC. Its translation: CASSVPQDGYTF.

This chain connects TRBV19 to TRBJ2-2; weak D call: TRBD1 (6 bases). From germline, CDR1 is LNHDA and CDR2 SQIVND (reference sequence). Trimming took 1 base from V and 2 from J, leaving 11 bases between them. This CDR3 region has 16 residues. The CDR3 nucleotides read TGTGCCAGTAGTATAGCGGACAGCTTAAACACCGGGGAGCTGTTTTTT. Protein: CASSIADSLNTGELFF.

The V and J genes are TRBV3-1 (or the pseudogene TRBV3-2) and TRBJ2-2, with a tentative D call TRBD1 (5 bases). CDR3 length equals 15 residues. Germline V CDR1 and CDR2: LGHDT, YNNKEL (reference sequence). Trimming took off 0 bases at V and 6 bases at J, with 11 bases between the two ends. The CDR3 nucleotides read TGTGCCAGCAGCCAAGATCGAAGACAGCCCGGGGAGCTGTTTTTT. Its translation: CASSQDRRQPGELFF.

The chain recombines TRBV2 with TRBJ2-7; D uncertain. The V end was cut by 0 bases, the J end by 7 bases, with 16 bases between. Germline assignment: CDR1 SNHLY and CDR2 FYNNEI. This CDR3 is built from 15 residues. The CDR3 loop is CASSEAQIELGEQYF. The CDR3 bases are TGTGCCAGCAGTGAAGCGCAGATCGAGTTGGGGGAGCAGTACTTC. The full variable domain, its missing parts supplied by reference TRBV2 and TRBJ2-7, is EPEVTQTPSHQVTQMGQEVILRCVPISNHLYFYWYRQILGQKVEFLVSFYNNEISEKSEIFDDQFSVERPDGSNFTLKIRSTKLEDSAMYFCASSEAQIELGEQYFGPGTRLTVT.

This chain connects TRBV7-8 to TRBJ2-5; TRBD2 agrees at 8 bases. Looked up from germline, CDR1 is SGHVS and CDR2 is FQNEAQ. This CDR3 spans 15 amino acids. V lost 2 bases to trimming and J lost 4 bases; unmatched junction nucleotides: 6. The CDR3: CASSLTAGVVETQYF. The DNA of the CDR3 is TGTGCCAGCAGCTTAACAGCGGGAGTCGTAGAGACCCAGTACTTC.

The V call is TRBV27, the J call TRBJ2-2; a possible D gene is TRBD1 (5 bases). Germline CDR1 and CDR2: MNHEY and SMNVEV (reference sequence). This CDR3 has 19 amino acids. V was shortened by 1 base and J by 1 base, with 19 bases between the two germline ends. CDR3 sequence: CASSLLQGRSVLNTGELFF. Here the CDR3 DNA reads TGTGCCAGCAGTTTATTGCAGGGAAGGTCGGTCCTGAACACCGGGGAGCTGTTTTTT.

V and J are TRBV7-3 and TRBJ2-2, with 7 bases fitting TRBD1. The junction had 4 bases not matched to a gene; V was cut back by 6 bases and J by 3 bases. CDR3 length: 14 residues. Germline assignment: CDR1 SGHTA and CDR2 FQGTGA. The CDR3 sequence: CASRPTGDTGELFF. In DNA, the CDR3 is TGTGCCAGCAGGCCCACAGGGGACACCGGGGAGCTGTTTTTT.

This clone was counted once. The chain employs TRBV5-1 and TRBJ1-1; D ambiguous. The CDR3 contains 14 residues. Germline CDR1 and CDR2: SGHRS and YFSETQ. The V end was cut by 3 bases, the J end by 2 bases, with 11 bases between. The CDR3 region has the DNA TGCGCCAGCAGCTCGGGGTTCGAAAACACTGAAGCTTTCTTT. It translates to CASSSGFENTEAFF.

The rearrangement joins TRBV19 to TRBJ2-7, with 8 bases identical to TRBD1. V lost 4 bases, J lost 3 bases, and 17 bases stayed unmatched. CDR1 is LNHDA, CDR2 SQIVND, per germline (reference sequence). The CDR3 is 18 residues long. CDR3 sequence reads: CASSKSGTGLGNYYEQYF. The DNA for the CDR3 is TGTGCCAGTAGTAAATCCGGGACAGGCTTGGGCAACTACTACGAGCAGTACTTC.

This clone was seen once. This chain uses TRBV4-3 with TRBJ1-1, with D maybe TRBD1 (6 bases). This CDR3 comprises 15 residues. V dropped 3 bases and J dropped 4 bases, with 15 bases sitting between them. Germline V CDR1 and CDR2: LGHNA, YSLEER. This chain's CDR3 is CASSQEQGRGTEAFF. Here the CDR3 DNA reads TGCGCCAGCAGCCAGGAACAGGGAAGGGGCACTGAAGCTTTCTTT.

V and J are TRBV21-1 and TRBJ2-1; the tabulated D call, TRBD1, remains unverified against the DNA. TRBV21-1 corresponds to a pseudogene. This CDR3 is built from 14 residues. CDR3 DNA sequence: TGTGCCAGCAGCCCAAGTTTGGGGCCGGGCATGCAGTTCTTC. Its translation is CASSPSLGPGMQFF.

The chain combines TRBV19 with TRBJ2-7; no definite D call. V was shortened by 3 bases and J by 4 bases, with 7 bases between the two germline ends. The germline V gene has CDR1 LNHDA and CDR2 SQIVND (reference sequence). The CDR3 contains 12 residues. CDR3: CASSMLGYEQYF. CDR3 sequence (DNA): TGTGCCAGTAGTATGTTGGGTTACGAGCAGTACTTC.

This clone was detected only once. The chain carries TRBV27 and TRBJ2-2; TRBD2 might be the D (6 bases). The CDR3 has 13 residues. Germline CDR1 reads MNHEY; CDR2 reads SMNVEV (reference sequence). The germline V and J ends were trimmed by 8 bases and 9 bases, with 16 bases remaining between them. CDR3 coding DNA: TGTGCCAGCTCCCCGGTCGGGAGCCGGGAGCTGTTTTTT. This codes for CASSPVGSRELFF.

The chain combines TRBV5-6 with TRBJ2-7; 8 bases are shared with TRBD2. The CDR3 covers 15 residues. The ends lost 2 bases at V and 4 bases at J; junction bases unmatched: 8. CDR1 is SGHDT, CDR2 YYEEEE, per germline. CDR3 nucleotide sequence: TGTGCCAGCAGCTTCCCCAGCGGGAGCCAGTACGAGCAGTACTTC. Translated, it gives CASSFPSGSQYEQYF.

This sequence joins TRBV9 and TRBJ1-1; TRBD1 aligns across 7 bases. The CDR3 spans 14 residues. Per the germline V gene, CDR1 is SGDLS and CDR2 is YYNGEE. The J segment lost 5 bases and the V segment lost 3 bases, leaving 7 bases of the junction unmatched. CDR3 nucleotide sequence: TGTGCCAGCAGCGCAAAACAGGGGAGGACTGAAGCTTTCTTT. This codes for CASSAKQGRTEAFF.

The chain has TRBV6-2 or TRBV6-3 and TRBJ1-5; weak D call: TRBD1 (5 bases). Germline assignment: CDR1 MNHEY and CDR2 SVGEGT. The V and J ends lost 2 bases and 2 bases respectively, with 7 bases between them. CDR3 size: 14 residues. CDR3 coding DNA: TGTGCCAGCAGTTACGGGGACCGCAATCAGCCCCAGCATTTT. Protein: CASSYGDRNQPQHF.

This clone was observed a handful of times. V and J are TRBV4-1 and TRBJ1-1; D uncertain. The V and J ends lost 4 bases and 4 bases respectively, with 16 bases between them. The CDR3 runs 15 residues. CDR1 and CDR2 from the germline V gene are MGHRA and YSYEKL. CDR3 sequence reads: CASSLHIGSATEAFF. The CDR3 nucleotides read TGCGCCAGCAGCCTCCACATAGGATCGGCCACTGAAGCTTTCTTT.